Listed below are T cell receptor beta chains from one sample, sequenced in a study of cytomegalovirus exposure and HLA in healthy donors. The method was immunoSEQ multiplex PCR; TCRdb's version includes in-frame clones alone and lacks a portion of them. The sample table sets out just over 80,000 clones. The sequencing input was PBMCs. The receptors were gathered from a woman aged 25-40 years in good health and CMV-seronegative. Both conserved end residues are part of each CDR3. Fields, in order: V gene, CDR3 length, J gene, D gene, CDR3 DNA, CDR3 protein. D genes are given only for firm matches.

V gene: TRBV1; CDR3 length: 17; J gene: TRBJ1-2; D gene: NA; CDR3 DNA: TGCACCAGCAGGCCCCACCCGGCAGGAAAAGCTAACTATGGCTACACCTTC; CDR3 protein: CTSRPHPAGKANYGYTF
V gene: TRBV29-1; CDR3 length: 14; J gene: TRBJ2-1; D gene: TRBD2; CDR3 DNA: TGCAGCGTCCTACTAGCGGGCGACTACAATGAGCAGTTCTTC; CDR3 protein: CSVLLAGDYNEQFF
V gene: TRBV2; CDR3 length: 15; J gene: TRBJ1-2; D gene: NA; CDR3 DNA: TGTGCCAGCAGTGAAGGAGCGGGGGTAGGATATGGCTACACCTTC; CDR3 protein: CASSEGAGVGYGYTF
V gene: TRBV19; CDR3 length: 13; J gene: TRBJ2-5; D gene: TRBD2; CDR3 DNA: TGTGCCAGTAGGGGGGGGGTCCAAGAGACCCAGTACTTC; CDR3 protein: CASRGGVQETQYF
V gene: TRBV6-6; CDR3 length: 16; J gene: TRBJ1-2; D gene: NA; CDR3 DNA: TGTGCCAGCAGTTACCCCCCCGGGGTATCCCATGGAGGCTACACCTTC; CDR3 protein: CASSYPPGVSHGGYTF
V gene: TRBV19; CDR3 length: 14; J gene: TRBJ2-7; D gene: NA; CDR3 DNA: TGTGCCAGTAGTAGGGGGACTGACTCCTACGAGCAGTACTTC; CDR3 protein: CASSRGTDSYEQYF
V gene: TRBV7-7; CDR3 length: 14; J gene: TRBJ2-2; D gene: NA; CDR3 DNA: TGTGCTAGCAGGGAGACAGGGAACACCGGGGAGCTGTTTTTT; CDR3 protein: CASRETGNTGELFF
V gene: TRBV30; CDR3 length: 13; J gene: TRBJ1-1; D gene: NA; CDR3 DNA: TGTGCCTGGAGGGTCGGGTTCAATACTAGGGCTTTCTTT; CDR3 protein: CAWRVGFNTRAFF
V gene: TRBV6-5; CDR3 length: 15; J gene: TRBJ2-5; D gene: NA; CDR3 DNA: TGTGCCAGCAGTTATGGTGGGGGAGCTGAGGGGGAGCAGTACTTC; CDR3 protein: CASSYGGGAEGEQYF
V gene: TRBV16; CDR3 length: 15; J gene: TRBJ2-2; D gene: NA; CDR3 DNA: TGTGCCAGCAGCCACTCGAATAGCGTCACCGGGGAGCTGTTTTTT; CDR3 protein: CASSHSNSVTGELFF
V gene: TRBV7-9; CDR3 length: 15; J gene: TRBJ1-1; D gene: NA; CDR3 DNA: TGTGCCAGCAGCTTAGAGGCGGGGTGGGGCACTGAAGCTTTCTTT; CDR3 protein: CASSLEAGWGTEAFF
V gene: TRBV6-5; CDR3 length: 14; J gene: TRBJ2-1; D gene: NA; CDR3 DNA: TGTGCCAGCAGTTTGCGAACCAACTACAATGAGCAGTTCTTC; CDR3 protein: CASSLRTNYNEQFF
V gene: TRBV18; CDR3 length: 16; J gene: TRBJ2-7; D gene: TRBD2; CDR3 DNA: TGTGCCAGCTCACCACGTCAAAGCGGGGGGCCTATGGAGCAGTACTTC; CDR3 protein: CASSPRQSGGPMEQYF
V gene: TRBV6-6; CDR3 length: 14; J gene: TRBJ2-1; D gene: NA; CDR3 DNA: TGTGCCAGCAGTTACTCGATGTCCGGTAGTGAGCAGTTCTTC; CDR3 protein: CASSYSMSGSEQFF
V gene: TRBV20-1; CDR3 length: 11; J gene: TRBJ1-2; D gene: NA; CDR3 DNA: TGCAGTGCAAGCACAGGGTATGGCTACACCTTC; CDR3 protein: CSASTGYGYTF
V gene: TRBV2; CDR3 length: 15; J gene: TRBJ2-1; D gene: TRBD2; CDR3 DNA: TGTGCCAGCAGGCCGGGACTAGCGGGAGCATATGAGCAGTTCTTC; CDR3 protein: CASRPGLAGAYEQFF
V gene: TRBV9; CDR3 length: 13; J gene: TRBJ1-1; D gene: NA; CDR3 DNA: TGTGCCAGCAGCCCGGACATTAACACTGAAGCTTTCTTT; CDR3 protein: CASSPDINTEAFF
V gene: TRBV7-9; CDR3 length: 16; J gene: TRBJ1-2; D gene: TRBD1; CDR3 DNA: TGTGCCAGCAGCCCTAGGGGGACAGGGAGACGATTTGGCTACACCTTC; CDR3 protein: CASSPRGTGRRFGYTF
V gene: TRBV5-1; CDR3 length: 15; J gene: TRBJ2-7; D gene: NA; CDR3 DNA: TGCGCCAGCAGCTTGGCTCTTGGACTATCCTACGAGCAGTACTTC; CDR3 protein: CASSLALGLSYEQYF
V gene: TRBV19; CDR3 length: 16; J gene: TRBJ2-6; D gene: TRBD1; CDR3 DNA: TGTGCCAGTAGGGGGACAGGGGGCACTGGGGCCAACGTCCTGACTTTC; CDR3 protein: CASRGTGGTGANVLTF
V gene: TRBV19; CDR3 length: 14; J gene: TRBJ2-3; D gene: NA; CDR3 DNA: TGTGCCAGTAGTATGGAGGGGTATGAGGGTACGCAGTATTTT; CDR3 protein: CASSMEGYEGTQYF
V gene: TRBV5-1; CDR3 length: 16; J gene: TRBJ2-7; D gene: NA; CDR3 DNA: TGCGCCAGCAGCTTGGAGGGGCTAGCGAGGGTCTACGAGCAGTACTTC; CDR3 protein: CASSLEGLARVYEQYF
V gene: TRBV15; CDR3 length: 13; J gene: TRBJ1-2; D gene: NA; CDR3 DNA: TGTGCCACCAGCAGAGATGGGGGGGATGGCTACACCTTC; CDR3 protein: CATSRDGGDGYTF
V gene: TRBV2; CDR3 length: 12; J gene: TRBJ2-7; D gene: NA; CDR3 DNA: TGTGCCAGCAGTGGGCTCGGGTACGAGCAGTACTTC; CDR3 protein: CASSGLGYEQYF
V gene: TRBV5-4; CDR3 length: 16; J gene: TRBJ2-1; D gene: NA; CDR3 DNA: TGTGCCAGCAGCTCGGACAACCCCCGGGCCGGGGGTGAGCAGTTCTTC; CDR3 protein: CASSSDNPRAGGEQFF
V gene: TRBV6-6; CDR3 length: 14; J gene: TRBJ2-3; D gene: NA; CDR3 DNA: TGTGCCAGCCGGCTAGGGGCTAGCACAGATACGCAGTATTTT; CDR3 protein: CASRLGASTDTQYF
V gene: TRBV30; CDR3 length: 13; J gene: TRBJ1-4; D gene: TRBD1; CDR3 DNA: TGTGCCTGGGGGACAGGAAATAATGAAAAACTGTTTTTT; CDR3 protein: CAWGTGNNEKLFF
V gene: TRBV6-4; CDR3 length: 15; J gene: TRBJ2-2; D gene: TRBD2; CDR3 DNA: TGTGCCAGCAGAGATAGCGGGAGTGACACCGGGGAGCTGTTTTTT; CDR3 protein: CASRDSGSDTGELFF
V gene: TRBV9; CDR3 length: 14; J gene: TRBJ2-7; D gene: NA; CDR3 DNA: TGTGCCTCAAGCCGGGGCTTAGGAGGGTACGAGCAGTACTTC; CDR3 protein: CASSRGLGGYEQYF
V gene: TRBV5-1; CDR3 length: 13; J gene: TRBJ1-1; D gene: NA; CDR3 DNA: TGCGCCAGCAGCTTTGGCGGGACGACTGAAGCTTTCTTT; CDR3 protein: CASSFGGTTEAFF
V gene: TRBV5-1; CDR3 length: 17; J gene: TRBJ2-2; D gene: TRBD2; CDR3 DNA: TGCGCCAGCAGCGGGACGGGACTAGCTGGAAACGGCGGGGAGCTGTTTTTT; CDR3 protein: CASSGTGLAGNGGELFF
V gene: TRBV19; CDR3 length: 16; J gene: TRBJ2-6; D gene: NA; CDR3 DNA: TGTGCCAGTAGTATCCTCCCGGGATCTGGGGCCAACGTCCTGACTTTC; CDR3 protein: CASSILPGSGANVLTF
V gene: TRBV18; CDR3 length: 15; J gene: TRBJ1-2; D gene: TRBD1; CDR3 DNA: TGTGCCAGCTCACCGTTACAGGGGGCGACCGATGGCTACACCTTC; CDR3 protein: CASSPLQGATDGYTF
V gene: TRBV19; CDR3 length: 13; J gene: TRBJ1-2; D gene: NA; CDR3 DNA: TGTGCCAGTAGTTTCACAACTAACTATGGCTACACCTTC; CDR3 protein: CASSFTTNYGYTF
V gene: TRBV18; CDR3 length: 14; J gene: TRBJ2-5; D gene: TRBD2; CDR3 DNA: TGTGCCAGCTCACCCACCGGGACTAGCGAGGCCCAGTACTTC; CDR3 protein: CASSPTGTSEAQYF
V gene: TRBV6-5; CDR3 length: 15; J gene: TRBJ2-7; D gene: NA; CDR3 DNA: TGTGCCAGCAGTTACACAGGGATGACCGCCTACGAGCAGTACTTC; CDR3 protein: CASSYTGMTAYEQYF
V gene: TRBV30; CDR3 length: 15; J gene: TRBJ1-2; D gene: TRBD1; CDR3 DNA: TGTGCCTGGAGTCAGGGGGCCTCACGAGGTCATGGCTACACCTTC; CDR3 protein: CAWSQGASRGHGYTF
V gene: TRBV5-1; CDR3 length: 15; J gene: TRBJ1-2; D gene: TRBD1; CDR3 DNA: TGCGCCAGCAGCTTCGACAGGGGGCGCGGGTATGGCTACACCTTC; CDR3 protein: CASSFDRGRGYGYTF
V gene: TRBV10-3; CDR3 length: 14; J gene: TRBJ2-1; D gene: TRBD1; CDR3 DNA: TGTGCCATCAGTGCGGGACAGGGTAACGACGAGCAGTTCTTC; CDR3 protein: CAISAGQGNDEQFF